This T cell receptor beta chain was observed in a study of shared clonotypes between healthy human individuals. Findings and caveats of the study: On the whole, naive subsets had larger estimated richness than memory subsets had. Generation probabilities of non-shared clonotypes were lower (relative to those shared by all four donors).

After removal of 1 base from V and 0 bases from J, the junction contained 6 bases not matched to a gene. Germline lookup yields CDR1 SGHVS and CDR2 FNYEAQ. The CDR3 runs 16 residues. This clone showed up just once. Its target is not known. Sequenced by immunoSEQ multiplex PCR; TCRdb stores in-frame clones only, minus some. The sample records about 2 million clones, roughly 94% being singletons. The TCR sequence derives from a man aged 18 to 30 in good health. The chain joins TRBV7-6 to TRBJ2-7, with TRBD2 identical over 7 bases. The sequenced material came from naive CD4+ T cells sorted from blood. Described subset: CD45RA+ positively selected. The chain's CDR3 is CASSLGSPSGSYEQYF. In DNA form, the CDR3 reads TGTGCCAGCAGCTTAGGGTCCCCTAGCGGCTCCTACGAGCAGTACTTC.